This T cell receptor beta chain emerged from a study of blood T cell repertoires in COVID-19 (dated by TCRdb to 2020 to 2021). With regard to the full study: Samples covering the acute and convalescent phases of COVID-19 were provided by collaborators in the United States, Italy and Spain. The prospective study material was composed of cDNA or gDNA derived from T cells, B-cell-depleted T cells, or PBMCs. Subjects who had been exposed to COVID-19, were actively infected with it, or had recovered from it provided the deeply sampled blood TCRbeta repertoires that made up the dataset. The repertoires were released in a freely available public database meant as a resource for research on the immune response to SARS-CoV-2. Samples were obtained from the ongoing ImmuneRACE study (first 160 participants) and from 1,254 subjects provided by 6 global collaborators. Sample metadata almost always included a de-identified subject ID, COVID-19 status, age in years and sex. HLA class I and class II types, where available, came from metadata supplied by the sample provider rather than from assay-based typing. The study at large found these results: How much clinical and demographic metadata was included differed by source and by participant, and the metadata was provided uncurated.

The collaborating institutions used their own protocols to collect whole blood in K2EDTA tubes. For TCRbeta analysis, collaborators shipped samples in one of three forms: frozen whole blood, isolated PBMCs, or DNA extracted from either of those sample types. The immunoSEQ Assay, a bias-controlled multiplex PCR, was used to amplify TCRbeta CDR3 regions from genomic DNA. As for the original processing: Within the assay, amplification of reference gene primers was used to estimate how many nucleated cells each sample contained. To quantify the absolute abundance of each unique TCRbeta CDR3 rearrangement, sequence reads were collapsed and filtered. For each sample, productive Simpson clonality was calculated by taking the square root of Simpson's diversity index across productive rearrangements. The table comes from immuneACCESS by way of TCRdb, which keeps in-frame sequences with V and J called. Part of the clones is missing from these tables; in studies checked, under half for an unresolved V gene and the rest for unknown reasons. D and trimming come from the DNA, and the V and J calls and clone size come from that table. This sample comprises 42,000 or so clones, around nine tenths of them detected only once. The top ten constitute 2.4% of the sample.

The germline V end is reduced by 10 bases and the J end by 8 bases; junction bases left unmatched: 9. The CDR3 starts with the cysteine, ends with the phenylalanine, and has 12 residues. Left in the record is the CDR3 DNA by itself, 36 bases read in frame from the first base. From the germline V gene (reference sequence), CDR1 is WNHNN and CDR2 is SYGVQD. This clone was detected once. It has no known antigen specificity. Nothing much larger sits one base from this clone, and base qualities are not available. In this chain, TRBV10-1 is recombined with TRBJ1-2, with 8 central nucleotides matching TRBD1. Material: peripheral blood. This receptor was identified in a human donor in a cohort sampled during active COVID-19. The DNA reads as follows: TGCGCCAACCAACAGGGGGAAAACGGCTACACCTTC. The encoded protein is CANQQGENGYTF.